This TCR beta chain was captured in a study of T cells in Graves' hyperthyroidism and ophthalmopathy (dated by TCRdb to between 2018 and 2020). Regarding the complete study: Peripheral blood samples were taken at initial diagnosis, before any treatment was given. The 75 to 100 discovery patients were randomly split 7:3 into training and test sets. Prospective prediction of ophthalmopathy was tested in an independent validation cohort consisting of some 18 hyperthyroidism patients and around 17 patients who later progressed to ophthalmopathy. In six Graves' hyperthyroidism patients, the study also compared T-cell repertoires from thyroid tissue with T-cell repertoires from blood. TCR Vbeta CDR3 sequencing of 140 or so peripheral blood samples (roughly 43 ophthalmopathy, roughly 74 hyperthyroidism and approximately 17 progressor patients) is reported in the paper. Following sampling, methimazole starting at 30 mg daily was given to hyperthyroidism patients, and high-dose intravenous methylprednisolone was given to ophthalmopathy patients. To identify TCR V-J signatures that set the groups apart, the researchers used a discovery cohort of 100 patients, made up of 40 to 45 with Graves' ophthalmopathy and about 60 with stable Graves' hyperthyroidism.

This clonotype was detected ten times or more. This receptor's antigen is unknown. Qualities for individual bases were not recorded, and no much larger clone is one base off. The germline V gene (reference sequence) supplies CDR1 GTSNPN and CDR2 SVGIG. Its CDR3 holds 11 amino acids, cysteine through phenylalanine. The CDR3 DNA has 33 bases and is translated from base 1. V is clipped by 5 bases and J by 4 bases, and the sequence between their germline boundaries is 9 bases long. A patient counted as having stable Graves' hyperthyroidism if no progression to ophthalmopathy occurred over 18 months of follow-up. Hyperthyroidism patients were aged 18 to 65 years and newly diagnosed, with disease duration of less than 2 months. Patients with uncontrolled infections, other autoimmune diseases, pregnancy or lactation were excluded. Diagnoses relied on clinical symptoms, serum thyroxine and TRAb, thyroid ultrasound and orbital computed tomography. PBMCs were separated from roughly 9.3 ml of fresh peripheral blood using Ficoll-Paque density gradient centrifugation. Total RNA was extracted using Trizol reagent, and RNA quality was assessed on an Agilent 2100 Bioanalyzer.

What the study reported, not specific to this receptor: In cross-validation, a model built on a 13 V-J signature told ophthalmopathy apart from stable hyperthyroidism with under 90% sensitivity and roughly 82% specificity, and in testing the same model reached 80%/75%. In validation, the model predicted progression to ophthalmopathy with 60% to 71% sensitivity and roughly 72% specificity, a median of roughly seven months before onset. Most expanded thyroid clonotypes (frequency above 0.001) were also detected in blood, a finding suggesting that blood repertoires may reflect thyroid immune responses. Sample size was not statistically predetermined, and blinding of investigators to group allocation was not performed.

The TCR beta CDR3 regions were amplified from the RNA transcripts. The first round of RT-PCR for the TCR CDR3 was performed with the HTBI primer set and the Qiagen OneStep RT-PCR kit. A second multiplex PCR round built the libraries, followed by size selection and purification. Sequencing of the libraries was done on an Illumina HiSeq2000 using paired-end 100 bp reads. As for the original processing: SOAPnuke was used to process the raw data, removing reads that contained adapters or uncalled bases, had a mean Phred below 15, or lacked an exact match to the constant primer or identifier. High-quality paired reads were merged with COPE v1.2.5, and unique nucleotide sequences were defined as clonotypes. Clonotypes were aligned to IMGT TRBV, TRBD and TRBJ reference segments using MiTCR v1.1. Only V-J combinations with frequency above 0.0001, covering approximately 99% of repertoires, were analysed. The TCS score was defined as the ratio of F50 (clonal expansion) to E x V (chaos), calculated using BLOSUM62-based TCRdist between CDR3 peptides within each V-J. Welch's t-statistics and random forest reduced approximately 520 V-J features to roughly 13, which were used in a naive Bayes classifier (R e1071). TCRdb itself trimmed the public reads at Q25 with fastp, ran MiXCR and retained productive beta chains. Each record represents a unique CDR3 protein, reported with the most common genes and DNA among its rows. TCRdb assigned the V and J calls; the authors' analysis was not used. Present in this sample are about 710,000 distinct CDR3 sequences, 16% of which were seen just once. The ten largest clones add up to over 7.5% of the sample.

Sample: blood. The rearrangement combines TRBV30 with TRBJ2-7; tentative D gene TRBD2, with 6 bases matching. The TCR was taken from a man between 18 and 35 years old with Graves' hyperthyroidism. Read as DNA, the sequence is TGTGCCTGGGGGGGACTTTACGAGCAGTACTTC. This yields the protein CAWGGLYEQYF.